Each of the 7 T cell receptor beta chains below was sequenced from the same sample in a study of control samples from healthy donors and cancer patients. Sequencing was performed with immunoSEQ multiplex PCR; in TCRdb, only in-frame clones are kept and a portion is missing. The table has roughly 30,000 clones, around three quarters seen once. Sequenced input: PBMCs. These TCRs come from a man aged 55 to 70 with head and neck cancer.

V and J are TRBV28 and TRBJ2-2, with D tentatively TRBD2 (6 bases). V lost 6 bases and J lost 2, with 10 bases in between. Germline values: CDR1 MDHEN, CDR2 SYDVKM. The CDR3 runs 14 residues. The CDR3 here is CASRRGGNTGELFF. CDR3 nucleotide sequence: TGTGCCAGCAGACGGGGAGGAAACACCGGGGAGCTGTTTTTT. Together with reference TRBV28 and TRBJ2-2, the CDR3 gives the full variable domain: DVKVTQSSRYLVKRTGEKVFLECVQDMDHENMFWYRQDPGLGLRLIYFSYDVKMKEKGDIPEGYSVSREKKERFSLILESASTNQTSMYLCASRRGGNTGELFFGEGSRLTVL.

This chain connects TRBV28 to TRBJ1-6; TRBD1 aligns across 9 bases. With 4 bases clipped from V and 9 bases from J, the junction kept 4 bases outside the gene matches. The length of the CDR3 is 14 residues. Germline lookup yields CDR1 MDHEN and CDR2 SYDVKM. CDR3 bases: TGTGCCAGCAGTTGGACAGGGGATGGTTCACCCCTCCACTTT. Amino acids: CASSWTGDGSPLHF.

The chain recombines TRBV11-2 with TRBJ2-3; D remains ambiguous. Trimming shortened V by 4 bases and J by 6 bases, and 11 bases separated the two germline ends. Germline assignment: CDR1 SGHAT and CDR2 FQNNGV. CDR3 length equals 13 residues. The CDR3 bases are TGTGCCAGCAGCTCTGTACAGACGGATACGCAGTATTTT. It translates to CASSSVQTDTQYF.

This chain uses TRBV21-1 with TRBJ2-3; the table's D gene call, TRBD1, was not cross checked with the DNA. TRBV21-1 is reported as a pseudogene. CDR3 length: 16 residues. The CDR3: CARRDRRAAQAATQYF. The CDR3 DNA reads TGTGCCAGACGGGACAGACGAGCGGCCCAAGCTGCTACGCAGTATTTT.

The rearrangement joins TRBV28 to TRBJ1-1; D remains ambiguous. In germline, CDR1 is MDHEN, CDR2 SYDVKM. The CDR3 sequence is 14 residues long. Trimming took off 2 bases at V and 3 bases at J, with 10 bases between the two ends. CDR3 sequence reads: CASSLRDSYTEAFF. In DNA, the CDR3 is TGTGCCAGCAGTTTAAGGGATTCCTACACTGAAGCTTTCTTT.

The rearrangement joins TRBV27 to TRBJ1-2; 10 nucleotides line up with TRBD1. The germline CDR1 and CDR2 sequences are MNHEY and SMNVEV (reference sequence). The CDR3 totals 14 residues. V shed 6 bases and J 4 bases; nucleotides not matched to a gene: 5. This CDR3 reads CASRPGQGPYGYTF. CDR3 DNA: TGTGCCAGCAGACCGGGACAGGGGCCCTATGGCTACACCTTC.

This sequence joins TRBV24-1 and TRBJ2-5, with TRBD1 as a possible D gene (6 bases). The V end lost 4 bases, the J end lost 5 bases, and 22 bases lay between the germline ends. Germline CDR1 and CDR2: KGHDR and SFDVKD. There are 17 residues in the CDR3. CDR3 sequence: CATSETRNRALEETQYF. The CDR3 DNA sequence: TGTGCCACCAGTGAGACTCGTAACAGGGCGTTAGAGGAGACCCAGTACTTC.